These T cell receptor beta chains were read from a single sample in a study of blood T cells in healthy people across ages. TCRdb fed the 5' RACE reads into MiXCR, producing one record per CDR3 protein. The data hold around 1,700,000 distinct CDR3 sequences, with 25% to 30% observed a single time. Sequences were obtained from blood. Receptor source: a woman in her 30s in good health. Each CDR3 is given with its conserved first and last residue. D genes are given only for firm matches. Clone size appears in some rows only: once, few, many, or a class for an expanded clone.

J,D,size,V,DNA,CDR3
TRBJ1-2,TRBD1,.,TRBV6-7,TGTGCCAGCAGTTACCCGACCCGGACAGGAGTTTATGGCTACACCTTC,CASSYPTRTGVYGYTF
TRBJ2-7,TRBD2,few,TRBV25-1,TGTGCCAGCAGTGAATTATTGACTAGCAGCGAGCAGTACTTC,CASSELLTSSEQYF
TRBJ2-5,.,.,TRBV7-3,TGTGCCAACAGCTTAGGGATACAAGAGACCCAGTACTTC,CANSLGIQETQYF
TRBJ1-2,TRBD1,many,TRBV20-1,TGCAGTGCTAGAGATCAGGACAGGGACGGCTACACCTTC,CSARDQDRDGYTF
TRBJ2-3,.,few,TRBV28,TGTGCCAGCACTCTCTACAGCCAGGATACGCAGTATTTT,CASTLYSQDTQYF
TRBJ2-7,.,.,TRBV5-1,TGCGCCAGCAGCCCGCCTGAGAGGGGACCCGCCTACGAGCAGTACTTC,CASSPPERGPAYEQYF
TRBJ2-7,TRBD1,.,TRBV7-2,TGTGCCAGCAGCTTAGGGGGCCTCTGGGACAGGGGGGCCTACGAGCAGTACTTC,CASSLGGLWDRGAYEQYF
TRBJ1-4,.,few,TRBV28,TGTGCCAGCAGTCCGCACCCAGGGAATGAAAAGCTGTTTTTT,CASSPHPGNEKLFF
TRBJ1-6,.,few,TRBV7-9,TGTGCCAGCAGCTTATACTCTGGTTCACCCCTCCACTTT,CASSLYSGSPLHF
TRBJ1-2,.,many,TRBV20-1,TGCAGTGGGGGTTCGTTAGCGACGATCTATGGCTACACCTTC,CSGGSLATIYGYTF
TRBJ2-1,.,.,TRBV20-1,TGCAGTGCTCAATCTAAGGCTAACAATGAGCAGTTCTTC,CSAQSKANNEQFF
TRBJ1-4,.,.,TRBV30,TGTGCCTGGAAACCGGGATCAGGGACGAATGAAAAACTGTTTTTT,CAWKPGSGTNEKLFF
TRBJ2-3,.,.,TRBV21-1,TGTGCCAGAACTGGGGGACAGCGCTGTGGCACAGATACGCAGTATTTT,CARTGGQRCGTDTQYF
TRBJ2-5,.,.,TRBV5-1,TGCGCCATCCCACCCGGGACCCAAGAGACCCAGTACTTC,CAIPPGTQETQYF
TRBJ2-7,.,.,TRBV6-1,TGTGCCAGCAGTGAAGCGTGGCAGGGGAGGTCCGAGCAGTACTTC,CASSEAWQGRSEQYF
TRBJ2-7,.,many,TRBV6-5,TGTGCCAGCAGTTGGTCGCGGAGGGGAACTTACGAGCAGTACTTC,CASSWSRRGTYEQYF
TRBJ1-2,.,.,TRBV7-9,TGTGCCAGCAGCCCTTCCCGTTCCAATCATGGCTACACCTTC,CASSPSRSNHGYTF
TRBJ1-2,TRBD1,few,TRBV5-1,TGCGCCAGCAGCGGGACAGGGATGGGGAACTATGGCTACACCTTC,CASSGTGMGNYGYTF
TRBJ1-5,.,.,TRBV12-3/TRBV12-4,TGTGCCAGCAGCCAAAGGGTTGGAGTAGGAGCAAATCAGCCCCAGCATTTT,CASSQRVGVGANQPQHF
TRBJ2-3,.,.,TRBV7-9,TGTGCCAGCAACCCGACAGGCACAGATACGCAGTATTTT,CASNPTGTDTQYF
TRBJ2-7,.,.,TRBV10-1,TGCGCCAGCAGCGTTACAGGAGACACCTCGTCCTACGAGCAGTACTTC,CASSVTGDTSSYEQYF
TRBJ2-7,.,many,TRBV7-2,TGTGCCAGCAGCTTTTATGGCTACGAGCAGTACTTC,CASSFYGYEQYF
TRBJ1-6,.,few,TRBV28,TGTGCCAGCATCCGGGGGGCTAGTTCACCCCTCCACTTT,CASIRGASSPLHF
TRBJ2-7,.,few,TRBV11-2,TGTGCCAGCAGCTTAGATGTTCTCGGGCCTTACGAGCAGTACTTC,CASSLDVLGPYEQYF
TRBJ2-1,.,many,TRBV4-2,TGTGCCAGCAGCCAAAGGACCGGTCCCTACAATGAGCAGTTCTTC,CASSQRTGPYNEQFF
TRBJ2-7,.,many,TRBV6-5,TGTGCCAGCAGTTACAGCGCAGCCGAGCAGTACTTC,CASSYSAAEQYF
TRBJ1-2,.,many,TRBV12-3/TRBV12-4,TGTGCCAGCAGTTTGACGCTCAACTATGGCTACACCTTC,CASSLTLNYGYTF
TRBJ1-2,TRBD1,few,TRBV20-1,TGCAGTGCTACTTTATCCGGGACAGGAGACGGCTACACCTTC,CSATLSGTGDGYTF
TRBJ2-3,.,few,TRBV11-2,TGTGCCAGCAGCCCGACCCCGAAGGATACGCAGTATTTT,CASSPTPKDTQYF
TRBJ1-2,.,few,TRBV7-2,TGTGCCAGCACCCTCCGACAGCCATATGGCTACACCTTC,CASTLRQPYGYTF
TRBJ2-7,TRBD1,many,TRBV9,TGTGCCAGCAGCGTAGAGGGGACAGGGTCCTACGAGCAGTACTTC,CASSVEGTGSYEQYF
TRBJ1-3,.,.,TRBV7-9,TGTGCCAGCAGCCGAAACACCATATATTTT,CASSRNTIYF
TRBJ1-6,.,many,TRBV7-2,TGTGCCAGCAGCTTACTCGGGCAGAGTAATTCACCCCTCCACTTT,CASSLLGQSNSPLHF
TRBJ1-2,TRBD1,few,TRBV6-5,TGTGCCAGCAGTGGGACAGGAGAGCCCCGGGGCTACACCTTC,CASSGTGEPRGYTF
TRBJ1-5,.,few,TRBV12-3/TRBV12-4,TGTGCCAGCAGTTCCTGGGGCCCGGGCAATCAGCCCCAGCATTTT,CASSSWGPGNQPQHF
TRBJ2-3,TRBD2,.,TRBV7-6,TGTGCCAGCAGCCCCCGACTAGCGGGGGGGCGTGCAGTTACGCAGTATTTT,CASSPRLAGGRAVTQYF
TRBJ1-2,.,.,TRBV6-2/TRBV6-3,TGTGCCAGCAGTTATCCCGGCTACACCTTC,CASSYPGYTF
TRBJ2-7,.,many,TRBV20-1,TGCAGTGCTCCAGGCGGGCGCTCCTACGAGCAGTACTTC,CSAPGGRSYEQYF
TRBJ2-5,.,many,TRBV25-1,TGTGCCAGCAGTTTCCCCGGGGGACGTCTGGAGACCCAGTACTTC,CASSFPGGRLETQYF
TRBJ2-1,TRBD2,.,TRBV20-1,TGCAGTGGGACCGGGGAGGGCCCTCGAGAGCAGTTCTTC,CSGTGEGPREQFF
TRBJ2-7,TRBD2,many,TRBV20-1,TGCAGTGCTAGAAGAACACCGGGACTAGCCTCCGAGCAGTACTTC,CSARRTPGLASEQYF
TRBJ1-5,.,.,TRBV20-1,TGCAGTGTCGGCAGGACGAATCAGCCCCAGCATTTT,CSVGRTNQPQHF
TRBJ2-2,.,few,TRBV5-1,TGCGCCAGCAGGAGAGCGGCCTCGAACACCGGGGAGCTGTTTTTT,CASRRAASNTGELFF
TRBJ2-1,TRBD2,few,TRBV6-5,TGTGCCAGCAGACTAGCGGGGCCGAATGAGCAGTTCTTC,CASRLAGPNEQFF
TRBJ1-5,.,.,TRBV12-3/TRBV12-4,TGTGCCAGCAGCCCTACGGGCATTAGGGGCAATCAGCCCCAGCATTTT,CASSPTGIRGNQPQHF
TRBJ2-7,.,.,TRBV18,TGTGCCAGCTCACCACCGCACAGAAGCTCCTACGAGCAGTACTTC,CASSPPHRSSYEQYF
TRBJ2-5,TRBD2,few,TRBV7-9,TGTGCCAGCAGCTTCGGGACTACCGGGACCCAGTACTTC,CASSFGTTGTQYF
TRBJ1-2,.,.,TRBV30,TGTGCCTGGAGTCTTGAGGGGAACTATGGCTACACCTTC,CAWSLEGNYGYTF